The 6 T cell receptor beta chains in this list originate from one sample, sequenced in a study of CD8 T cells in ankylosing spondylitis. Study-wide results and caveats: A TCR beta motif made of several highly homologous variants seemed typical of ankylosing spondylitis blood.

A single record per CDR3 protein comes from TCRdb applying MiXCR to the 5' RACE reads. The table has roughly 440,000 distinct CDR3 sequences, about a sixth seen once. No antigen has been identified for these receptors. The specimen sequenced was blood, either unsorted or a sorted T cell fraction (not recorded which). These receptors all come from a male donor with ankylosing spondylitis.

The chain carries TRBV3-1 and TRBJ2-6, with TRBD1 identical over 11 bases. The ends lost 4 bases at V and 2 bases at J; junction bases unmatched: 4. Per the germline V gene, CDR1 is LGHDT and CDR2 is YNNKEL (reference sequence). The length of the CDR3 is 17 residues. CDR3 DNA: TGTGCCAGCAGCCCCGGGACAGGGGGACCTGGGGCCAACGTCCTGACTTTC. It translates to CASSPGTGGPGANVLTF.

V usage is TRBV18 and J usage is TRBJ1-3; 8 bases map to TRBD1. V lost 3 bases and J lost 2; bases outside the gene matches: 6. CDR3 size: 16 residues. CDR1 and CDR2 from the germline V gene are KGHSH and LQKENI. As DNA, the CDR3 is TGTGCCAGCTCACCGGTATCCAGGGGGCCTGGAAACACCATATATTTT. Amino acid sequence: CASSPVSRGPGNTIYF.

The rearrangement links TRBV5-1 to TRBJ2-1, with TRBD1 matching over 9 bases. V was clipped by 0 bases and J by 6 bases; unmatched bases: 4. The CDR3 runs to 15 residues. In germline, CDR1 is SGHRS, CDR2 YFSETQ. The CDR3, as DNA: TGCGCCAGCAGCTTGGGTTCGGGACAGGGCAATGAGCAGTTCTTC. Translation gives CASSLGSGQGNEQFF.

This clonotype was recorded many times. The rearrangement joins TRBV7-2 to TRBJ2-5; 9 nucleotides agree with TRBD1. This CDR3 spans 15 amino acids. V trimming: 4 bases; J trimming: 4 bases; junction bases outside the gene matches: 7. CDR1 SGHTA and CDR2 FQGNSA come from the germline V gene. CDR3 amino acids: CASSYPGQGGETQYF. The DNA of the CDR3 is TGTGCCAGCAGCTATCCGGGACAGGGCGGAGAGACCCAGTACTTC.

The chain joins TRBV6-1 to TRBJ1-5, with a weak D call TRBD1 (6 bases). V shed 9 bases and J shed 6 bases, with 15 bases lying between them. From germline, CDR1 is MNHNS and CDR2 SASEGT. The CDR3 is 13 amino acids. This CDR3 reads CASAGRGTQPQHF. The CDR3 region has the DNA TGTGCCAGTGCGGGCAGGGGTACTCAGCCCCAGCATTTT.

This clonotype has just a few counts. The chain joins TRBV7-8 to TRBJ1-5; no clear D. V shed 6 bases and J shed 0 bases, with 15 bases lying between them. The CDR3 is 16 amino acids. The germline gives CDR1 SGHVS, CDR2 FQNEAQ. CDR3 loop: CASSLDRSDSNQPQHF. CDR3 DNA: TGTGCCAGCAGTTTGGACCGATCTGATAGCAATCAGCCCCAGCATTTT.